This TCR beta chain was found in a study of T cells in Graves' hyperthyroidism and ophthalmopathy. RNA transcripts were the template for amplifying TCR beta CDR3 regions. First-round RT-PCR of the TCR CDR3 relied on the HTBI primer set. MiXCR, applied by TCRdb to the multiplex PCR reads, yields one record per CDR3 protein. The profile covers some 200,000 distinct CDR3 sequences, with approximately 16% appearing a single time and approximately 56% taken by the ten largest. This clonotype was counted between two and nine times. V was pared by 10 bases and J by 3 bases, with 10 bases between. This CDR3 is built from 11 residues. The germline CDR1 and CDR2 sequences are WNHNN and SYGVQD (reference sequence).

The sample comprised blood. The rearrangement uses TRBV10-1 and TRBJ2-7, with D hard to call. The source is a woman between 50 and 59 years old with Graves' hyperthyroidism. The CDR3 protein is CATTDGYEQYF. CDR3 DNA: TGCGCCACTACTGACGGCTACGAGCAGTACTTC.